Presented here are 9 T cell receptor beta chains from one specimen sequenced in a study of T cell repertoires in cytomegalovirus infection. From the reads, TCRdb called clonotypes with MiXCR, one entry per CDR3 protein. The sample contains some 800,000 distinct CDR3 sequences, around a third of which appear only once. What these receptors recognize is not known. Here the sequenced sample was cultured CD8+ T cells from PBMCs, taken from culture after CMV antigen stimulation. The receptor set was obtained from a human donor in good health (CMV status not recorded). Some clones in this sample may be carry-over from other donors' samples.

The chain uses TRBV7-8 and TRBJ1-5; D call uncertain. From germline, CDR1 is SGHVS and CDR2 FQNEAQ. Trimming pared 4 bases from V and 4 bases from J, leaving 11 bases between. The CDR3 consists of 14 residues. DNA of the CDR3: TGTGCCAGCAGCTACCCGGGCCTAAATCAGCCCCAGCATTTT. Its protein is CASSYPGLNQPQHF.

Comments on this clonotype: At one of its ends the junction is not consistent with the germline gene, which may arise from a read error. This chain links TRBV7-7 with TRBJ2-2; tentative D call: TRBD1 (6 bases). Germline loops: CDR1 SSHAT, CDR2 FNYEAQ (reference sequence). The CDR3 runs to 16 residues. The CDR3 sequence: CASSLFSGANTGELFF. For the CDR3, the DNA is TGTGCTAGCAGCTTATTTTCAGGGGCGAACACCGGGGAGCTGTTTTTT. Looking up the rest from reference TRBV7-7 and TRBJ2-2 gives the full variable domain: GAGVSQSPRYKVTKRGQDVTLRCDPISSHATLYWYQQALGQGPEFLTYFNYEAQPDKSGLPSDRFSAERPEGSISTLTIQRTEQRDSAMYRCASSLFSGANTGELFFGEGSRLTVL.

This clonotype was counted only a few times. V and J are TRBV4-1 and TRBJ2-1; 10 nucleotides agree with TRBD1. CDR1 is MGHRA, CDR2 YSYEKL, per germline. This CDR3 is built from 17 residues. J lost 5 bases, V lost 6 bases, and 13 bases had no gene match. In DNA form, the CDR3 reads TGCGCCAGCAGTCACATCCCCGGGACAGGGGCTAACAATGAGCAGTTCTTC. Protein product: CASSHIPGTGANNEQFF.

The rearrangement links TRBV10-3 to TRBJ1-1; D unresolved. V shed 6 bases and J shed 4 bases, with 6 bases lying between them. The CDR3 has 11 amino acids. Per germline, CDR1 ENHRY and CDR2 SYGVKD. As DNA, the CDR3 is TGTGCCATCAGGGTCAGCACTGAAGCTTTCTTT. Encoded protein: CAIRVSTEAFF.

The chain employs TRBV5-1 and TRBJ2-7; D call uncertain. This CDR3 region has 15 residues. Germline values: CDR1 SGHRS, CDR2 YFSETQ. Trimming cost V 0 bases and J 0 bases, with 10 bases left between them. CDR3 coding DNA: TGCGCCAGCAGCTTGGCTCCCCTGAGCTCCTACGAGCAGTACTTC. Translation: CASSLAPLSSYEQYF.

The chain joins TRBV18 to TRBJ2-7; 9 bases are shared with TRBD1. V lost 10 bases to trimming and J lost 5 bases; unmatched junction nucleotides: 9. The CDR3 runs 13 residues. CDR1 and CDR2 (germline): KGHSH, LQKENI. The CDR3: CATSDRGYDEQYF. For the CDR3, the DNA is TGTGCCACCTCGGACAGGGGATACGACGAGCAGTACTTC.

Worth noting for this clonotype: The junction and the germline gene differ at one end; a read error may be behind it. The rearrangement uses TRBV27 and TRBJ2-7, with 9 bases aligning to TRBD2. There are 14 residues in the CDR3. Germline V CDR1 and CDR2: MNHEY, SMNVEV (reference sequence). The CDR3 is CANSSTSGFYEQYF. DNA for the CDR3: TGTGCCAACAGTTCGACTAGCGGCTTCTACGAGCAGTACTTC.

This clonotype was picked up a small number of times. In nucleotides, the CDR3 is TGTGCCAGCAGGGGGACAGGGGGGAACTACGAGCAGTACTTC. Residues: CASRGTGGNYEQYF. The gene calls are TRBV12-3 or TRBV12-4 and TRBJ2-7; 11 positions match TRBD1. V was clipped by 6 bases and J by 3 bases; unmatched bases: 4. CDR3 length: 14 residues.

V is TRBV11-2 and J is TRBJ2-7; 9 bases match TRBD1. The V segment lost 0 bases and the J segment 3 bases; nucleotides outside the gene matches: 6. There are 16 residues in the CDR3. Germline V gives CDR1 SGHAT, CDR2 FQNNGV. CDR3 bases: TGTGCCAGCAGCTTAGATCCGACAGGGGGGGACTACGAGCAGTACTTC. Encoded protein: CASSLDPTGGDYEQYF.